This T cell receptor (beta chain) appears in the sequencing data of a study of cytomegalovirus exposure and HLA in healthy donors. The germline CDR1 and CDR2 sequences are MDHEN and SYDVKM. Trimming took off 8 bases at V and 9 bases at J, with 13 bases between the two ends. The CDR3 is made up of 11 amino acids. The PCR made use of 60 Vbeta and 13 Jbeta primers. The repertoire was sequenced with immunoSEQ multiplex PCR; TCRdb's copy has only in-frame clones and lacks some. The repertoire holds approximately 140,000 clones, with around 80% as singletons. The source material was PBMCs. The source of this sequence is a man younger than 35 in good health and CMV-seropositive. The gene calls are TRBV28 and TRBJ1-2; a possible D gene is TRBD1 (6 bases). The CDR3 region is CASHQGNRYTF. The CDR3 DNA sequence: TGTGCCAGCCACCAGGGGAATCGCTACACCTTC.